This T cell receptor (beta chain) was documented in a study of blood T cell repertoires in COVID-19. Across the whole study: COVID-19 samples collected from the United States, Italy and Spain covered acute and convalescent phases. Nucleic acid was either cDNA or gDNA, and it came from T cells, B-cell-depleted T cells, or PBMCs.

The CDR3 is 15 residues long. Germline V CDR1 and CDR2: LNHDA, SQIVND (reference sequence). Trimming cost V 7 bases and J 0 bases, with 13 bases left between them. Libraries were prepared by immunoSEQ multiplex PCR; TCRdb keeps only in-frame clonotypes and omits some of them. This table holds under 300,000 clones, 84% found once. The sample consisted of peripheral blood. This TCR came from a middle-aged woman who had recovered from COVID-19. The chain couples TRBV19 to TRBJ1-5, with D tentatively TRBD1 (6 bases). The CDR3 protein is CASTDRSLSNQPQHF. CDR3 bases: TGTGCCAGTACGGACAGAAGTCTTAGCAATCAGCCCCAGCATTTT.